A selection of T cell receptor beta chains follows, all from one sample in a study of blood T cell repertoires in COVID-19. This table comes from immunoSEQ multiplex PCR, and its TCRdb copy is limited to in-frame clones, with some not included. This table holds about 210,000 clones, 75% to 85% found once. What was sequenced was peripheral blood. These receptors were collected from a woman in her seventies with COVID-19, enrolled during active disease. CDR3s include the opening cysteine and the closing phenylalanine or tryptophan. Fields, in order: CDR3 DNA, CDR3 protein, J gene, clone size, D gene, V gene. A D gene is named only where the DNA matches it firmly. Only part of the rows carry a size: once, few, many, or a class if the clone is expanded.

TGTGCCAGCAGCCCAGGGACAGGGGAATCCTACGAGCAGTACTTC | CASSPGTGESYEQYF | TRBJ2-7 | . | TRBD1 | TRBV7-3
TGTGCCAGCAGCCCTCGAGCGGGAGACACAGATACGCAGTATTTT | CASSPRAGDTDTQYF | TRBJ2-3 | once | TRBD2 | TRBV5-4
TGTGCCAGTAGTATCCGGACAGGGAGGAACAGTCAGCCCCAGCATTTT | CASSIRTGRNSQPQHF | TRBJ1-5 | . | TRBD1 | TRBV19
TGTGCCAGCAGTTACTGGACAGGAATAACTAATGAAAAACTGTTTTTT | CASSYWTGITNEKLFF | TRBJ1-4 | once | TRBD1 | TRBV6-5
TGTGCCAGCAGCTATCAGGGGAACTATGGCTACACCTTC | CASSYQGNYGYTF | TRBJ1-2 | . | . | TRBV7-2
TGTGCCAGCAGTTACATTCCCGGACAGGCATCGGACGAGCAGTACTTC | CASSYIPGQASDEQYF | TRBJ2-7 | . | TRBD1 | TRBV6-6
TGCAGCGTTGAGGGTCAGGGCTTCACAGATACGCAGTATTTT | CSVEGQGFTDTQYF | TRBJ2-3 | few | . | TRBV29-1
TGTGCCAGTAGGGCTGGCACTACCTACCATGAGCAGTTCTTC | CASRAGTTYHEQFF | TRBJ2-1 | . | . | TRBV19
TGTGCCAGCAGCATGGACAGGGTTTGGGCTGAAGCTTTCTTT | CASSMDRVWAEAFF | TRBJ1-1 | . | TRBD1 | TRBV7-9
TGTGCCAGCAGTTTAAATCCAGGGGGGTCCTACAATGAGCAGTTCTTC | CASSLNPGGSYNEQFF | TRBJ2-1 | once | . | TRBV28
TGTGCCAGCAGTTCCCCCGGGACAGGGGGCCTCTATGAGCAGTTCTTC | CASSSPGTGGLYEQFF | TRBJ2-1 | . | TRBD1 | TRBV27
TGCGCCAGCAGCTTGGACCCAGGATACGAGCAGTACTTC | CASSLDPGYEQYF | TRBJ2-7 | . | . | TRBV5-1
TGTGCCAGCAGTTCGGAGGGGAGCAATCAGCCCCAGCATTTT | CASSSEGSNQPQHF | TRBJ1-5 | few | . | TRBV6-2/TRBV6-3
TGTGCCAGCAGTTTAAGATCGGGACAGGGGACCAAAAACATTCAGTACTTC | CASSLRSGQGTKNIQYF | TRBJ2-4 | . | TRBD1 | TRBV28
TGTGCCAGCAGCCAAGGAGCCTCGGGATCGAGCGGGAACACCATATATTTT | CASSQGASGSSGNTIYF | TRBJ1-3 | . | . | TRBV3-1/TRBV3-2
TGTGCCAGCAGGACCCCGGGACAAGCCTACGAGCAGTACTTC | CASRTPGQAYEQYF | TRBJ2-7 | . | . | TRBV6-5
TGTGCCAGCTGTAGAGATATTTATAATTCACCCCTCCACTTT | CASCRDIYNSPLHF | TRBJ1-6 | . | . | TRBV6-6
TGTGCCAGCAGTGAAGGGAAGGGGTGGGTTAGCTCCTACGAGCAGTACTTC | CASSEGKGWVSSYEQYF | TRBJ2-7 | . | . | TRBV2
TGTGCCAGCAGCTTCTTTTTTACAGGGCAAAATCAGCCCCAGCATTTT | CASSFFFTGQNQPQHF | TRBJ1-5 | . | . | TRBV28
TGTGCCAGCAGTTTTTCCGGGACAGGAGGGAACACTGAAGCTTTCTTT | CASSFSGTGGNTEAFF | TRBJ1-1 | . | TRBD1 | TRBV28
TGTGCCAGCAGCCCCGTTTACGAGCAGTACTTC | CASSPVYEQYF | TRBJ2-7 | . | . | TRBV5-7
TGTGCCAGCTCCCGGGGGGCGGACACCGGGGAGCTGTTTTTT | CASSRGADTGELFF | TRBJ2-2 | . | . | TRBV7-7
TGTGCCAGCAGCTCTGGACAGGCCGTTAGTGAAAAACTGTTTTTT | CASSSGQAVSEKLFF | TRBJ1-4 | . | TRBD1 | TRBV7-9
TGTGCCAGCAGCGGACAGCCCTCCGGGGTGGGAGGCTACACCTTC | CASSGQPSGVGGYTF | TRBJ1-2 | . | . | TRBV7-2
TGCGCCAGCAGCCTATCAGGATCCTATGGCTACACCTTC | CASSLSGSYGYTF | TRBJ1-2 | . | . | TRBV5-1
TGCAGCGTTCTCGACAGGACAATAGCCAAAAACATTCAGTACTTC | CSVLDRTIAKNIQYF | TRBJ2-4 | . | . | TRBV29-1
TGTGCCAGCAGTGAAGCGGGCAGGGAGGTTAGCGAGCAGTACTTC | CASSEAGREVSEQYF | TRBJ2-7 | . | . | TRBV25-1